This TCR beta chain comes out of a study of OX40 agonist ivuxolimab in advanced cancers. Study-wide context: Patients' therapy was ivuxolimab, an antibody that acts as an agonist of OX40 (CD134). Patients in the trial were receiving intravenous ivuxolimab every 2 weeks, at doses of 0.01 to 10 mg/kg. Study outcomes and limitations: The expanded peripheral T cells' antigen specificity was not determined. Partly responding patients at 0.1-3.0 mg/kg showed some of the smallest clonal expansion.

Measured with immunoSEQ multiplex PCR; TCRdb has only the in-frame clones, and not every one. The table includes around 64,000 clones, around 87% detected once. In regard to this clone: Its antigen is still unknown.

Unmatched junction bases numbered 14, after V lost 1 base and J lost 1 base. Germline assignment: CDR1 MNHEY and CDR2 SMNVEV (reference sequence). There are 20 residues in the CDR3. The sequenced sample was CD4+ or CD8+ T cells sorted from blood, obtained in a trial of the OX40 agonist ivuxolimab. This clonotype was obtained from an adult with an advanced solid tumor such as melanoma, head and neck, liver or kidney cancer. V usage is TRBV27 and J usage is TRBJ2-1, with TRBD2 matching over 9 bases. The CDR3 spells CASSLFPLAGLLTSYNEQFF. CDR3 bases: TGTGCCAGCAGTTTATTTCCGCTAGCGGGACTCCTTACTTCCTACAATGAGCAGTTCTTC.